The table lists the clone carrying this T cell receptor (beta chain) with a few counts. PCR was performed a second time for about 6 to 12 cycles using a sample-barcoded 5' primer and a J-beta primer mix. Every single cDNA molecule received a tag from a template-switch adaptor with 12 random nucleotides. One entry per CDR3 protein results from TCRdb running MiXCR on the 5' RACE reads. This sample has almost 550,000 distinct CDR3 sequences, with more than 20% found just once. The data stem from a study of blood T cells in healthy people across ages. Germline lookup yields CDR1 SGHTA and CDR2 FQGNSA. This CDR3 has 14 residues. V lost 5 bases and J 7 bases, leaving 15 bases between the germline ends. Per sample, at least 5 micrograms of total RNA were extracted. These data were also reused for a study on T cells of mothers and their children.

This rearrangement joins TRBV7-2 to TRBJ1-5; tentative D call: TRBD1 (5 bases). Sequencing was carried out using blood. The receptor was isolated from a boy aged 5-17 years in good health. The CDR3 coding sequence is TGTGCCAGCAGCCCACGGGGGGGGGAGCAGCCCCAGCATTTT. Its protein product is CASSPRGGEQPQHF.